This T cell receptor (beta chain) originates from a study of Graves' ophthalmopathy and Graves' hyperthyroidism. Diagnostic conclusions were grounded in clinical symptoms, serum thyroxine, TRAb, thyroid ultrasound and orbital computed tomography. CDR3 regions of TCR beta were amplified from RNA transcripts. An initial RT-PCR round employing HTBI primers preceded a second-round multiplex PCR. One entry per CDR3 protein results from TCRdb running MiXCR on the multiplex PCR reads. The data hold hundreds of thousands of distinct CDR3 sequences, with about 44% observed a single time. The receptor was derived from an adult man with Graves' ophthalmopathy. Sequenced material: peripheral blood.

The CDR3 loop is CASSYEGYGGYTF. The CDR3 nucleotides are TGTGCCAGCAGTTATGAGGGGTACGGTGGCTACACCTTC. This chain connects TRBV2 to TRBJ1-2; tentative D call: TRBD1 (5 bases). The CDR3 runs 13 residues. The germline V gene encodes CDR1 SNHLY and CDR2 FYNNEI. With 5 bases removed from V and 7 bases from J, the gap between germline ends came to 14 bases. Complete variable domain (other parts from reference TRBV2 and TRBJ1-2): EPEVTQTPSHQVTQMGQEVILRCVPISNHLYFYWYRQILGQKVEFLVSFYNNEISEKSEIFDDQFSVERPDGSNFTLKIRSTKLEDSAMYFCASSYEGYGGYTFGSGTRLTVV.